The T cell receptor (beta chain) under discussion was sequenced for a study of blood T cells in healthy people across ages. Looking at the study overall: Template switching captured about one barcoded beta molecule per two T cells. Broader study findings: Correlation between TCR beta diversity and naive T cell percentage was strong. The CMV status of each donor remained undetermined, and this could have confounded shifts in expanded clonotypes.

Sample-barcoded 5' priming and a J-beta primer mix drove a second PCR of roughly 7 to 11 cycles. The template-switch adaptor, which had 12 random nucleotides, put a tag on each cDNA molecule. Each CDR3 protein is one row after TCRdb ran MiXCR on the 5' RACE reads. The table has 700,000 to 1,000,000 distinct CDR3 sequences, 44% seen once; the top ten hold about a fifth. CDR1 is GTSNPN, CDR2 SVGIG, per germline (reference sequence). The CDR3 covers 12 residues. The ends were cut back, 2 bases at V and 6 bases at J, with 10 bases in the middle. About this clonotype: The antigen is unknown.

The chain links TRBV30 to TRBJ1-1, with unresolved D. This TCR came from a man aged 60-69 years in good health. Sequencing was done on a sample of blood. CDR3 nucleotide sequence: TGTGCCTGGAGTCTCACATCGGCTGAAGCTTTCTTT. Protein product: CAWSLTSAEAFF.